This T cell receptor (beta chain) was sequenced for a study of early T cells in non-severe SARS-CoV-2 infection. This clonotype was recorded at least ten times. CDR3 length equals 15 residues. Trimming removed 4 bases at V and 2 bases at J, with 9 bases between. Molecules of cDNA were individually given unique molecular identifiers that were attached to them. MiXCR, applied by TCRdb to the 5' RACE reads, yields one record per CDR3 protein. The sample consists of about 26,000 distinct CDR3 sequences, about 3.8% of them appearing once. The TCR was taken from an adult who was a healthcare worker with PCR-confirmed SARS-CoV-2 infection or an uninfected control (not recorded which). The specimen sequenced was whole blood. V and J are TRBV12-3 or TRBV12-4 and TRBJ2-6; possibly TRBD1 for D (5 bases). Here the CDR3 DNA reads TGTGCCAGCAGTTCCAGGGTAACTGGGGCCAACGTCCTGACTTTC. Residues: CASSSRVTGANVLTF.